Each of the 12 T cell receptor beta chains below was sequenced from the same sample in a study of blood T cells in healthy people across ages. A second PCR, run for about 7 to 12 cycles, used a sample-barcoded 5' primer plus a J-beta primer mix. TCRdb re-called the 5' RACE reads with MiXCR, one entry per CDR3 protein. The sample records some 750,000 distinct CDR3 sequences, over 20% being singletons. The sample comprised blood. Receptor source: a man aged 70-80 years in good health.

Many counts were recorded for this clonotype. The gene calls are TRBV5-1 and TRBJ2-3, with D maybe TRBD2 (5 bases). From germline, CDR1 is SGHRS and CDR2 YFSETQ. The germline V and J ends were trimmed by 0 bases and 4 bases, with 12 bases remaining between them. The CDR3 spans 15 residues. The CDR3 region is CASSLGRFGADTQYF. The CDR3 region has the DNA TGCGCCAGCAGCTTGGGGAGGTTTGGCGCAGATACGCAGTATTTT.

This clonotype was seen a handful of times. The genes are TRBV20-1 and TRBJ2-7; 8 bases align to TRBD1. The CDR3 loop spans 13 amino acids. Per germline, CDR1 DFQATT and CDR2 SNEGSKA (reference sequence). V trimming: 3 bases; J trimming: 3 bases; junction bases outside the gene matches: 4. The CDR3 coding sequence is TGCAGTGCTAGCGGGACAGGAGTCTACGAGCAGTACTTC. This gives the protein CSASGTGVYEQYF.

This chain uses TRBV28 with TRBJ2-7; 9 bases map to TRBD1. V shed 3 bases and J 2 bases; nucleotides not matched to a gene: 8. The germline V gene has CDR1 MDHEN and CDR2 SYDVKM. The CDR3 contains 16 residues. The CDR3 region is CASSLHWTGDPYEQYF. The CDR3 DNA sequence: TGTGCCAGCAGTTTGCATTGGACAGGGGACCCCTACGAGCAGTACTTC.

The table lists this clonotype with many counts. This chain connects TRBV15 to TRBJ2-7, with TRBD2 matching over 10 bases. Near its end, the DNA agrees better with TRBJ2-1, so the J call may be wrong. CDR1 and CDR2 from the germline V gene are LNHNV and YYDKDF (reference sequence). This CDR3 contains 17 residues. The CDR3 DNA sequence: TGTGCCACCAGCCGCACGGGACTAGCGCTTACAATTGGTGAGCAGTTCTTC. This translates into CATSRTGLALTIGEQFF.

A few counts support this clonotype. J is TRBJ1-2 and V is TRBV7-2; D is possibly TRBD1 (6 bases). Germline lookup yields CDR1 SGHTA and CDR2 FQGNSA. The CDR3 consists of 14 residues. Deletions cut 2 bases from V and 8 bases from J, with 15 bases between. The CDR3 region has the DNA TGTGCCAGCAGCTTATTTTTGGCAGGGGAGGGCTACACCTTC. It encodes CASSLFLAGEGYTF.

This clonotype came up a few times. The chain recombines TRBV6-6 with TRBJ2-1, with unresolved D. The CDR3 has 12 residues. V was cut by 2 bases and J by 9 bases, with 8 bases left in between. Germline CDR1 is MNHNY and CDR2 is SVGAGI (reference sequence). The CDR3 sequence: CASSYQAFEQFF. For the CDR3, the DNA is TGTGCCAGCAGTTACCAAGCTTTTGAGCAGTTCTTC.

In its sample, this clonotype was seen a few times. V is TRBV2 and J is TRBJ2-5; D unclear. This CDR3 spans 13 amino acids. V lost 4 bases and J lost 4, with 10 bases in between. Germline V gene sequence: CDR1 SNHLY, CDR2 FYNNEI. The CDR3 sequence: CASSAEPRETQYF. CDR3 sequence (DNA): TGTGCCAGCAGTGCCGAGCCCAGAGAGACCCAGTACTTC. Combining the CDR3 with reference TRBV2 and TRBJ2-5 gives the whole variable domain EPEVTQTPSHQVTQMGQEVILRCVPISNHLYFYWYRQILGQKVEFLVSFYNNEISEKSEIFDDQFSVERPDGSNFTLKIRSTKLEDSAMYFCASSAEPRETQYFGPGTRLLVL.

The sample holds many counts of this clonotype. The CDR3 DNA reads as TGTGCCAGCACGATTCGGAGGGGGAACACTGAAGCTTTCTTT. This translates into CASTIRRGNTEAFF. The V gene is TRBV12-3 or TRBV12-4, the J gene TRBJ1-1, with D perhaps matching TRBD1 (5 bases). The germline V and J ends were trimmed by 7 bases and 1 base, with 13 bases remaining between them. The CDR3 is made up of 14 amino acids.

The chain uses TRBV7-2 and TRBJ1-1; no definite D call. Germline V gene lookup returns CDR1 SGHTA and CDR2 FQGNSA. This CDR3 region has 11 residues. V was cut by 1 base and J by 11 bases, with 8 bases left in between. DNA for the CDR3: TGTGCCAGCAGCTTAGGTCCGACGGCTTTCTTT. It yields the protein CASSLGPTAFF.

The genes are TRBV5-5 and TRBJ2-5; D gene unclear. The CDR3 runs to 14 residues. The V gene's germline CDR1 is SGHKS and CDR2 YYEKEE (reference sequence). Deletions cut 2 bases from V and 4 bases from J, with 12 bases between. Here the CDR3 DNA reads TGTGCCAGCAGCTTATCGTACTCTTCAGAGACCCAGTACTTC. Its protein is CASSLSYSSETQYF.

The chain couples TRBV5-1 to TRBJ2-3, with 7 bases fitting TRBD1. Germline loops: CDR1 SGHRS, CDR2 YFSETQ. The CDR3 is made up of 16 amino acids. The J segment lost 4 bases and the V segment lost 4 bases, leaving 12 bases of the junction unmatched. The CDR3 bases are TGCGCCAGCAGCATAAGACAGGGCCGTCGGTCAGATACGCAGTATTTT. Its translation is CASSIRQGRRSDTQYF.

The sample holds a few counts of this clonotype. This chain connects TRBV6-4 to TRBJ1-1, with 7 bases lining up with TRBD1. V dropped 9 bases and J dropped 1; count of bases not matched to a gene: 5. Germline V lookup: CDR1 MRHNA, CDR2 SNTAGT. CDR3 length equals 13 residues. The CDR3 region has the DNA TGTGCCAGTTCGACAGGGTGGAACACTGAAGCTTTCTTT. It is translated as CASSTGWNTEAFF.